The 27 T cell receptor beta chains below come from one sample, sequenced in a study of blood T cell repertoires in COVID-19. Produced via immunoSEQ multiplex PCR; TCRdb's table is partial and in-frame only. This table holds 250,000 or so clones, about 82% found once. The specimen was peripheral blood. The source is a woman aged 55-70 years with active or convalescent COVID-19.

The V and J genes are TRBV15 and TRBJ2-1; TRBD2 might be the D (6 bases). The germline V gene has CDR1 LNHNV and CDR2 YYDKDF (reference sequence). CDR3 length equals 12 residues. Trimming took 5 bases from V and 16 from J, leaving 18 bases between them. The CDR3, as DNA: TGTGCCACCAGCGTTAGCGGCCCCACCCCATTCTTC. Encoded protein: CATSVSGPTPFF.

The rearrangement links TRBV28 to TRBJ2-3; TRBD1 aligns across 10 bases. The CDR3 is made up of 15 amino acids. The germline CDR1 and CDR2 sequences are MDHEN and SYDVKM. V dropped 4 bases and J dropped 1; count of bases not matched to a gene: 2. CDR3: CASSSDRGRTDTQYF. CDR3 DNA: TGTGCCAGCAGTTCAGACAGGGGGCGCACAGATACGCAGTATTTT.

V is TRBV10-1 and J is TRBJ2-1, with a possible D match to TRBD2 (5 bases). Between the trimmed V and J ends, which lost 0 bases and 2 bases, there was a span of 14 bases. Per germline, CDR1 WNHNN and CDR2 SYGVQD (reference sequence). This CDR3 has 17 residues. The CDR3 DNA follows: TGCGCCAGCAGTGAGTCTGGAGGCACCGCAGCCTACAATGAGCAGTTCTTC. Its translation is CASSESGGTAAYNEQFF.

This clone was found a few times. V and J are TRBV6-5 and TRBJ2-7; TRBD1 matches 7 bases. Looked up from germline, CDR1 is MNHEY and CDR2 is SVGAGI. The V gene end was trimmed by 5 bases and the J gene end by 7 bases; junction bases not matched to a gene: 8. The CDR3 sequence is 13 residues long. Written as DNA, the CDR3 is TGTGCCAGCAGTCGTGACAGGGATAGGGAGCAGTACGTC. Its protein product is CASSRDRDREQYV.

The rearrangement links TRBV7-9 to TRBJ1-4; D unclear. Germline assignment: CDR1 SEHNR and CDR2 FQNEAQ (reference sequence). The CDR3 covers 15 residues. Trimming left V 7 bases short and J 8 bases short, with 20 bases between. The DNA of the CDR3 is TGTGCCAGCACCCGCCCGGGGAGTGGGGAAGAAAAACTGTTTTTT. It encodes CASTRPGSGEEKLFF. The whole variable domain, remainder taken from reference TRBV7-9 and TRBJ1-4, is DTGVSQNPRHKITKRGQNVTFRCDPISEHNRLYWYRQTLGQGPEFLTYFQNEAQLEKSRLLSDRFSAERPKGSFSTLEIQRTEQGDSAMYLCASTRPGSGEEKLFFGSGTQLSVL.

The V call is TRBV11-2, the J call TRBJ1-4; TRBD1 might be the D (5 bases). Germline CDR1 is SGHAT and CDR2 is FQNNGV. V lost 5 bases, J lost 2 bases, and 15 bases lay in between. This CDR3 is 16 amino acids long. CDR3 DNA sequence: TGTGCCAGCAGCCCGCACCGCGGGGGGACTAATGAAAAACTGTTTTTT. It is translated as CASSPHRGGTNEKLFF.

The chain employs TRBV9 and TRBJ2-2, with TRBD2 matching over 9 bases. The germline gives CDR1 SGDLS, CDR2 YYNGEE. This CDR3 has 15 amino acids. Unmatched junction bases numbered 7, after V lost 5 bases and J lost 5 bases. The CDR3 DNA sequence: TGTGCCAGCAGTCCCGGACTAGCGCTTACCGGGGAGCTGTTTTTT. This sequence encodes CASSPGLALTGELFF.

This clone has only one observation. This rearrangement joins TRBV14 to TRBJ2-7; TRBD1 might be the D (5 bases). The length of the CDR3 is 14 residues. The V gene lost 4 bases and the J gene lost 3 bases, with 13 bases spanning the gap. CDR1 is SGHDN, CDR2 FVKESK, per germline. DNA for the CDR3: TGTGCCAGCAGCCTTTTCCTAGACAGCTACGAGCAGTACTTC. Amino acid sequence: CASSLFLDSYEQYF.

This clone was recorded a few times. This chain joins TRBV7-8 and TRBJ2-1; TRBD2 matches 7 bases. This CDR3 is built from 16 residues. CDR1 is SGHVS, CDR2 FQNEAQ, per germline. Trimming removed 5 bases from V and 5 bases from J; junction bases left unmatched: 12. The CDR3 reads CASSPGGSGVHNEQFF. CDR3 coding DNA: TGTGCCAGCAGCCCCGGGGGGAGCGGGGTCCACAATGAGCAGTTCTTC. The whole variable domain, remainder taken from reference TRBV7-8 and TRBJ2-1, is GAGVSQSPRYKVAKRGQDVALRCDPISGHVSLFWYQQALGQGPEFLTYFQNEAQLDKSGLPSDRFFAERPEGSVSTLKIQRTQQEDSAVYLCASSPGGSGVHNEQFFGPGTRLTVL.

V and J are TRBV21-1 and TRBJ2-6; the listed D gene, TRBD1, was not tested against the DNA. TRBV21-1 is a pseudogene. The CDR3 length is 20 residues. The CDR3 DNA is TGTGCCAGCAACAATTCCTTAGTGGGGACAGGGGTGTCTGGGGCCAACGTCCTGACTTTC. Its protein is CASNNSLVGTGVSGANVLTF.

This clone was observed a few times. The rearrangement links TRBV18 to TRBJ2-3; the match to TRBD2 covers 11 bases. This CDR3 contains 18 residues. Germline V gene data show CDR1 as KGHSH and CDR2 as LQKENI. With V trimmed by 3 bases and J by 0 bases, 8 bases remained unmatched. CDR3: CASSPASGRILSTDTQYF. The CDR3 nucleotides are TGTGCCAGCTCACCGGCTAGCGGGAGGATCCTTAGCACAGATACGCAGTATTTT.

The chain combines TRBV6-5 with TRBJ2-5, with TRBD1 identical over 9 bases. J lost 5 bases, V lost 5 bases, and 6 bases had no gene match. The CDR3 has 14 amino acids. Germline V lookup: CDR1 MNHEY, CDR2 SVGAGI. The chain's CDR3 is CASSTGGAEETQYF. The CDR3 nucleotides read TGTGCCAGCAGTACAGGGGGCGCGGAGGAGACCCAGTACTTC.

This clone occurred a few times. One end of the junction is discordant with germline, which a read error may explain. The chain joins TRBV7-7 to TRBJ2-5; TRBD1 agrees at 8 bases. Germline loops: CDR1 SSHAT, CDR2 FNYEAQ (reference sequence). This CDR3 spans 17 amino acids. For the CDR3, the DNA is TGTGCTAGCAGTCGAGGACAGGGAGGTTCGGGCCAAGAGACCCAGTACTTC. It yields the protein CASSRGQGGSGQETQYF.

In its sample, this clone was seen once. This CDR3 reads CASSYASYNEQFF. CDR3 nucleotides: TGTGCCAGCAGCTATGCTAGCTACAATGAGCAGTTCTTC. V is TRBV12-3 or TRBV12-4 and J is TRBJ2-1; D uncertain. The CDR3 has 13 residues. V lost 6 bases, J lost 3 bases, and 9 bases lay in between.

This chain connects TRBV18 to TRBJ1-3, with D perhaps TRBD1 (5 bases). Between the trimmed V and J ends, which lost 3 bases and 0 bases, there was a span of 9 bases. This CDR3 has 15 amino acids. From germline, CDR1 is KGHSH and CDR2 LQKENI. CDR3 protein: CASSPGAYSGNTIYF. CDR3 nucleotide sequence: TGTGCCAGCTCACCTGGGGCCTACTCTGGAAACACCATATATTTT.

The rearrangement joins TRBV19 to TRBJ1-2; 9 bases are a match to TRBD1. CDR3 length: 17 amino acids. The ends lost 4 bases at V and 4 bases at J; junction bases unmatched: 13. Germline V gene lookup returns CDR1 LNHDA and CDR2 SQIVND (reference sequence). The CDR3 DNA is TGTGCCAGTAGTAGAATTTTTGAAGAGACAGGGGGCTATGGCTACACCTTC. It specifies CASSRIFEETGGYGYTF.

V is TRBV28 and J is TRBJ2-3, with TRBD1 identical over 9 bases. The CDR3 extends over 15 amino acids. V was clipped by 5 bases and J by 2 bases; unmatched bases: 5. CDR1 is MDHEN, CDR2 SYDVKM, per germline. CDR3 DNA: TGTGCCAGCAGTCTGGACAGGGGAGCCACAGATACGCAGTATTTT. Its translation: CASSLDRGATDTQYF.

The V gene is TRBV24-1, the J gene TRBJ2-1; 9 nucleotides agree with TRBD2. CDR1 is KGHDR and CDR2 is SFDVKD in the germline V gene. V shed 6 bases, J shed 4 bases, and the junction held 3 bases outside the gene matches. The CDR3 loop spans 14 amino acids. CDR3 nucleotide sequence: TGTGCCACCAGTCCCAGCGGGGGGTACAATGAGCAGTTCTTC. Its protein is CATSPSGGYNEQFF.

The chain joins TRBV2 to TRBJ1-4, with 9 bases fitting TRBD1. Trimming removed 3 bases from V and 5 bases from J; junction bases left unmatched: 4. This CDR3 comprises 15 residues. CDR1 and CDR2 (germline): SNHLY, FYNNEI. The CDR3, as DNA: TGTGCCAGCAGTGACACACAGGGGGCGAATGAAAAACTGTTTTTT. Protein product: CASSDTQGANEKLFF.

This sequence joins TRBV28 and TRBJ2-7; 14 nucleotides agree with TRBD2. The CDR3 is 14 residues long. Trimming at V came to 7 bases and at J to 6 bases, leaving 5 bases not matched to a gene. Germline V gives CDR1 MDHEN, CDR2 SYDVKM. The CDR3: CASNPGLAGGEQYF. The CDR3 DNA reads TGTGCCAGCAACCCAGGACTAGCGGGAGGCGAGCAGTACTTC.

As DNA, the CDR3 is TGCGCCAGCAGCTTGGAGCTACGGTCTAGCACAGATACGCAGTATTTT. Protein: CASSLELRSSTDTQYF. V gene TRBV5-1 combines with J gene TRBJ2-3; D unresolved. The germline V gene has CDR1 SGHRS and CDR2 YFSETQ. The CDR3 length is 16 residues. V lost 0 bases to trimming and J lost 0 bases, with 11 bases between them. The whole variable domain, remainder taken from reference TRBV5-1 and TRBJ2-3, is KAGVTQTPRYLIKTRGQQVTLSCSPISGHRSVSWYQQTPGQGLQFLFEYFSETQRNKGNFPGRFSGRQFSNSRSEMNVSTLELGDSALYLCASSLELRSSTDTQYFGPGTRLTVL.

The chain couples TRBV9 to TRBJ2-3; 12 nucleotides agree with TRBD2. Looked up from germline, CDR1 is SGDLS and CDR2 is YYNGEE. The CDR3 loop spans 17 amino acids. J was trimmed by 3 bases and V by 3 bases; bases with no gene match: 8. CDR3 nucleotide sequence: TGTGCCAGCAGCGCCCGCCCCGGGACTAGCGGGACAGATACGCAGTATTTT. Translating gives CASSARPGTSGTDTQYF. The whole variable domain, remainder taken from reference TRBV9 and TRBJ2-3, is DSGVTQTPKHLITATGQRVTLRCSPRSGDLSVYWYQQSLDQGLQFLIQYYNGEERAKGNILERFSAQQFPDLHSELNLSSLELGDSALYFCASSARPGTSGTDTQYFGPGTRLTVL.

The V gene is TRBV19, the J gene TRBJ1-5; 9 bases line up with TRBD1. Germline assignment: CDR1 LNHDA and CDR2 SQIVND (reference sequence). There are 15 residues in the CDR3. With V trimmed by 1 base and J by 6 bases, 4 bases remained unmatched. The CDR3 DNA reads as TGTGCCAGTAGTATAGTGGGACAGGGAGGTCAGCCCCAGCATTTT. This gives the protein CASSIVGQGGQPQHF.

This chain joins TRBV12-3 or TRBV12-4 and TRBJ2-3, with 7 bases fitting TRBD1. With V trimmed by 4 bases and J by 6 bases, 4 bases remained unmatched. CDR3 size: 13 residues. In DNA, the CDR3 is TGTGCCAGCAGTTCAGGGGGACCGGATACGCAGTATTTT. Its protein is CASSSGGPDTQYF.

The CDR3 loop reads CASSRGLAGEQFF. CDR3 bases: TGTGCCAGCAGCCGTGGACTAGCGGGGGAGCAGTTCTTC. The chain is built from TRBV7-3 and TRBJ2-1, with 12 bases lining up with TRBD2. V lost 5 bases to trimming and J lost 10 bases; unmatched junction nucleotides: 3. Germline V lookup: CDR1 SGHTA, CDR2 FQGTGA. The CDR3 contains 13 residues.

The chain is built from TRBV4-1 and TRBJ2-2, with no clear D. The CDR3 spans 12 residues. Germline CDR1 MGHRA, CDR2 YSYEKL. Trimming removed 4 bases at V and 6 bases at J, with 6 bases between. CDR3 sequence (DNA): TGCGCCAGCAGCCCAGGTCCCGGGGAGCTGTTTTTT. Translating gives CASSPGPGELFF.

The gene calls are TRBV6-5 and TRBJ1-5; D ambiguous. CDR3 size: 15 residues. In germline, CDR1 is MNHEY, CDR2 SVGAGI. V was clipped by 5 bases and J by 9 bases, with 20 bases between them. The CDR3 region is CASSPGVEPGWPQHF. The CDR3 region has the DNA TGTGCCAGCAGTCCCGGGGTTGAGCCCGGCTGGCCCCAGCATTTT.